This T cell receptor (beta chain) appears in the sequencing data of a study of blood T cell repertoires in COVID-19. The wider study: Italy, Spain and the United States were the sources of the convalescent and acute COVID-19 samples.

V lost 3 bases, J lost 6 bases, and 9 bases lay in between. The germline gives CDR1 MNHNS, CDR2 SASEGT. The CDR3 length is 12 residues. TCRdb's table, derived via immunoSEQ multiplex PCR, lists solely in-frame clones and lacks some. The table shows under 200,000 clones, with 75% to 85% occurring only once. Sequencing input: peripheral blood. The chain is built from TRBV6-1 and TRBJ2-7, with D uncertain. The clonotype originates from a human donor in a cohort sampled during active COVID-19. CDR3 nucleotide sequence: TGTGCCAGCAGTGACAGGCCCCGCGAGCAGTACTTC. The encoded protein is CASSDRPREQYF.